This T cell receptor beta chain is from a study of siplizumab effects on memory and regulatory T cells. Measured with immunoSEQ multiplex PCR; TCRdb has only the in-frame clones, and not every one. The data hold 100,000 or so clones, with nearly 95% observed a single time. The receptor's source is a human donor in good health. The sequencing input was non-Treg CD4+ T cells sorted from blood.

CDR3: CASSRSVRNTEAFF. The CDR3 bases are TGCGCCAGCAGCCGTTCGGTGAGAAACACTGAAGCTTTCTTT. The rearrangement joins TRBV5-1 to TRBJ1-1; D not resolved. Germline V gene sequence: CDR1 SGHRS, CDR2 YFSETQ. This CDR3 region has 14 residues. V was cut by 4 bases and J by 2 bases, with 12 bases left in between.